This T cell receptor (beta chain) appears in the sequencing data of a study of early T cells in non-severe SARS-CoV-2 infection. MiXCR was run by TCRdb on the 5' RACE reads, yielding one entry per CDR3 protein. Among under 90,000 distinct CDR3 sequences listed, approximately 13% were seen once. The V and J ends lost 5 bases and 3 bases respectively, with 18 bases between them. Germline loops: CDR1 SGHAT, CDR2 FQNNGV. This CDR3 has 16 residues. V is TRBV11-2 and J is TRBJ2-3; D possibly corresponds to TRBD1 (8 bases). The clonotype originates from an adult who was a healthcare worker with PCR-confirmed SARS-CoV-2 infection or an uninfected control (not recorded which). The sequencing sample was made of whole blood. CDR3 sequence (DNA): TGTGCCAGCAGCCAACGGACAGGGAGGGAAACAGATACGCAGTATTTT. This sequence encodes CASSQRTGRETDTQYF.